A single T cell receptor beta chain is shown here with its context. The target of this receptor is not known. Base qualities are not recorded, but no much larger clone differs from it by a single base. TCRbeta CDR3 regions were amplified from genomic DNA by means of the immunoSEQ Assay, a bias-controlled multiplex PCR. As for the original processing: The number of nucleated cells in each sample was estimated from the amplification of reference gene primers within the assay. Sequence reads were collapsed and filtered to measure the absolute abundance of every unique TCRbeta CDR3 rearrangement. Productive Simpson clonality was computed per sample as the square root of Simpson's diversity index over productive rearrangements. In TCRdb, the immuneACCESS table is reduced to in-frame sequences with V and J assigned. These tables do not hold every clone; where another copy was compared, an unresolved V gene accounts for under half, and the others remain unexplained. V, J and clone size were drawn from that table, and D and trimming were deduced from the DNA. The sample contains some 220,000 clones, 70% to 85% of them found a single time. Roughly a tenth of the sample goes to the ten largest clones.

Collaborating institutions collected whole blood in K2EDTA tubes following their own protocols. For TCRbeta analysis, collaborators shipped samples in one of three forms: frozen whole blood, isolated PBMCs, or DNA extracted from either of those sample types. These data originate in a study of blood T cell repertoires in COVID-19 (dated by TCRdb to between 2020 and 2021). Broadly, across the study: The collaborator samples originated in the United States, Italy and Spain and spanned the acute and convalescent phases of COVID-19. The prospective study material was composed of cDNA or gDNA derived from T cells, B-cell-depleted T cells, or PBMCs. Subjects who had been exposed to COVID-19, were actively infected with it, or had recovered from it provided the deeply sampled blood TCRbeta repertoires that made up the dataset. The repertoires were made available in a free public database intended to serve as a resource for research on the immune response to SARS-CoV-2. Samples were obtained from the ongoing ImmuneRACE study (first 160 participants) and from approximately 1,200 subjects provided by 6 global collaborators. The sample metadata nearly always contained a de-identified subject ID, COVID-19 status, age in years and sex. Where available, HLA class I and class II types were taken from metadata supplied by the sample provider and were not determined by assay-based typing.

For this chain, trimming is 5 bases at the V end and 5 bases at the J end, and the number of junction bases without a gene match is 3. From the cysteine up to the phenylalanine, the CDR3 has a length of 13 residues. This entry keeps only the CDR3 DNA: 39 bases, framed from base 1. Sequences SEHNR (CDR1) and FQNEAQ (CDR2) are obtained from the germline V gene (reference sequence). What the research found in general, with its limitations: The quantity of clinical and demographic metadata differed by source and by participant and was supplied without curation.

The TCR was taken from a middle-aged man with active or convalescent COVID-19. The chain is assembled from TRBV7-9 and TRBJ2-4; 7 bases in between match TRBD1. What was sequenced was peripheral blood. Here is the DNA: TGTGCCAGCAGCCGACAGGGTGAAAACATTCAGTACTTC. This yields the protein CASSRQGENIQYF.